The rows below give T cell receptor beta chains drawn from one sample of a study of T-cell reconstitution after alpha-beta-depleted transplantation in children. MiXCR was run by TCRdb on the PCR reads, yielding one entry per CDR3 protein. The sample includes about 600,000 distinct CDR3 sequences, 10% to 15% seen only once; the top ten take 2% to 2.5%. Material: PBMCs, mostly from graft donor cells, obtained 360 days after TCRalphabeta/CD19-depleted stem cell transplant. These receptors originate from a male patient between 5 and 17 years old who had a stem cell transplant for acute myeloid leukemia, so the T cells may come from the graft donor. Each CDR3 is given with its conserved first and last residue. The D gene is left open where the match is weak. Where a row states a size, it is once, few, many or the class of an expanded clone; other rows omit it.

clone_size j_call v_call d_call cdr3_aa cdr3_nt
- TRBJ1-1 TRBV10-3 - CAISEGGGNTEAFF TGTGCCATCAGTGAAGGAGGGGGGAACACTGAAGCTTTCTTT
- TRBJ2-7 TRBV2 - CASSPDFYEQYF TGTGCCAGCAGCCCTGACTTCTACGAGCAGTACTTC
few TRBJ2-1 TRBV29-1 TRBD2 CSGGRADEQFF TGCAGCGGCGGGAGGGCCGATGAGCAGTTCTTC
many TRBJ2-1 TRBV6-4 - CASSDFTGSIPFF TGTGCCAGCAGTGATTTTACAGGATCTATACCGTTCTTC
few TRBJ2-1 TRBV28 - CASSPTLANNEQFF TGTGCCAGCAGCCCCACACTAGCCAACAATGAGCAGTTCTTC
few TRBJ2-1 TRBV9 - CASSVEGGGTYNEQFF TGTGCCAGCAGCGTAGAAGGGGGAGGGACCTACAATGAGCAGTTCTTC
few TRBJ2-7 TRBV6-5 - CASSYSRPRNEQYF TGTGCCAGCAGTTACTCGAGGCCCCGGAACGAGCAGTACTTC
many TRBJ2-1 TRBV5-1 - CASSLGTDNEQFF TGCGCCAGCAGCTTGGGGACAGACAATGAGCAGTTCTTC
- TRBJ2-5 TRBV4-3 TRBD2 CASSSSAGGKLAGESETQYF TGCGCCAGCTCATCTTCTGCTGGAGGGAAACTAGCGGGAGAGAGTGAGACCCAGTACTTC
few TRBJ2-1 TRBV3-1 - CASSPLGSGGSYNEQFF TGTGCCAGCAGCCCCCTGGGTAGCGGAGGCTCCTACAATGAGCAGTTCTTC
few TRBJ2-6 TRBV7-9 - CASSFSGVGGANVLTF TGTGCCAGCAGCTTTTCAGGGGTCGGTGGGGCCAACGTCCTGACTTTC
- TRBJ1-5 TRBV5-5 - CASTLLQQGTNQPQHF TGTGCCAGCACCTTACTCCAACAGGGAACAAATCAGCCCCAGCATTTT
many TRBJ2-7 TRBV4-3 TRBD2 CASSQDRGGRPSGAYEQYF TGCGCCAGCAGCCAAGATAGGGGCGGGAGGCCCTCCGGAGCCTACGAGCAGTACTTC
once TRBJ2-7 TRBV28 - CASSSSQPPVYEQYF TGTGCCAGCAGCTCTAGCCAGCCCCCCGTCTACGAGCAGTACTTC
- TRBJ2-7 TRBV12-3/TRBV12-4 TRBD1 CASSSPRQGTYEQYF TGTGCCAGCAGTTCTCCCCGACAGGGAACCTACGAGCAGTACTTC
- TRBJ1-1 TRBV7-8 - CASSFRTGHEAFF TGTGCCAGCAGCTTTCGAACAGGACATGAAGCTTTCTTT
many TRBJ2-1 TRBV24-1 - CATGRADKQFF TGTGCCACCGGGCGAGCGGACAAACAGTTCTTC
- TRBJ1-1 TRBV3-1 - CASSQVAGRGNTEAFF TGTGCCAGCAGCCAAGTGGCAGGCCGCGGGAACACTGAAGCTTTCTTT
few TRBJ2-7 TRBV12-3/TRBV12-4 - CASSFVNYEQYF TGTGCCAGCAGTTTCGTCAACTACGAGCAGTACTTC
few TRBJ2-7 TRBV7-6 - CASSLATGPLYEQYF TGTGCCAGCAGCTTAGCAACGGGTCCCCTATACGAGCAGTACTTC
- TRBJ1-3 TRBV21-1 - CASIPSDPLSGNTIYF TGTGCCAGCATCCCTTCGGATCCTCTCTCTGGAAACACCATATATTTT
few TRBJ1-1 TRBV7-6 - CASSGGGAGTEAFF TGTGCCAGCAGCGGGGGTGGGGCGGGCACTGAAGCTTTCTTT
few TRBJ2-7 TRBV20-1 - CSARETRAIAF TGCAGTGCTAGAGAAACCCGAGCGATTGCCTTC
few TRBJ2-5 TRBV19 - CASSGRQTQETQYF TGTGCCAGTAGTGGACGACAGACACAAGAGACCCAGTACTTC
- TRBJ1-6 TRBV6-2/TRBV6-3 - CASSYSSPWATNSPLHF TGTGCCAGCAGTTACTCGTCGCCTTGGGCGACGAATTCACCCCTCCACTTT
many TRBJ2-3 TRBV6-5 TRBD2 CASRRGLGTSYTDTQYF TGTGCCAGCAGGCGGGGACTAGGTACATCATACACAGATACGCAGTATTTT
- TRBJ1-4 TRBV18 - CASSPLGPEKLFF TGTGCCAGCTCACCGTTGGGCCCTGAAAAACTGTTTTTT
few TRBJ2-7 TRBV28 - CASSGRQENIYEQYF TGTGCCAGCAGTGGGAGGCAGGAGAATATTTACGAGCAGTACTTC
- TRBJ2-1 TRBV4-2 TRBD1 CASSPAPGQGDNEQFF TGTGCCAGCAGCCCCGCCCCGGGACAGGGGGACAATGAGCAGTTCTTC
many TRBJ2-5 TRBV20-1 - CSAKETQYF TGCAGTGCTAAAGAGACCCAGTACTTC
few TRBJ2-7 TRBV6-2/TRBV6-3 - CASSYSASVQGGPSYEQYF TGTGCCAGCAGTTACTCGGCGTCTGTCCAGGGCGGGCCCTCTTACGAGCAGTACTTC
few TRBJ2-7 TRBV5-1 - CASSLVGDHYEQYF TGCGCCAGCAGCTTGGTAGGGGACCACTACGAGCAGTACTTC